A single sample gave rise to the 20 T cell receptor beta chains below, sequenced in a study of CD8 T cells in ankylosing spondylitis. The study's findings and limits: It appeared that ankylosing spondylitis blood was characterized by a TCR beta motif of fewer than 10 highly homologous variants.

Using its own MiXCR run on the 5' RACE reads, TCRdb lists one record per CDR3 protein. The table has some 800,000 distinct CDR3 sequences, 12% seen once. These receptors lack a known antigen. Sequences were obtained from blood, either unsorted or a sorted T cell fraction (not recorded which). The receptors derive from a male donor with ankylosing spondylitis.

A few counts support this clonotype. The chain uses TRBV5-1 and TRBJ2-1, with D possibly called TRBD1 or TRBD2 (5 bases each). Between the trimmed V and J ends, which lost 3 bases and 7 bases, there was a span of 14 bases. Germline V gene sequence: CDR1 SGHRS, CDR2 YFSETQ. CDR3 size: 14 residues. This chain's CDR3 is CASSWGTSWNEQFF. CDR3 bases: TGCGCCAGCAGCTGGGGGACGTCGTGGAATGAGCAGTTCTTC.

The chain joins TRBV20-1 to TRBJ2-3; D possibly corresponds to TRBD2 (6 bases). Germline assignment: CDR1 DFQATT and CDR2 SNEGSKA (reference sequence). The ends were cut back, 3 bases at V and 2 bases at J, with 18 bases in the middle. The length of the CDR3 is 16 residues. The CDR3 DNA is TGCAGTGCTAGTGGGTTATCGGGGGAGGACACAGATACGCAGTATTTT. Amino acids: CSASGLSGEDTDTQYF.

This clonotype was counted between two and nine times. The V call is TRBV6-5, the J call TRBJ2-1, with 8 bases that match TRBD2. V shed 6 bases and J 2 bases; nucleotides not matched to a gene: 6. The CDR3 has 15 amino acids. Germline CDR1 reads MNHEY; CDR2 reads SVGAGI. In nucleotides, the CDR3 is TGTGCCAGCAGATTAGCGGGGCAGACCTACAATGAGCAGTTCTTC. Its translation is CASRLAGQTYNEQFF.

This clonotype was recorded many times. This chain uses TRBV20-1 with TRBJ2-7; 11 bases agree with TRBD2. CDR3 length: 14 residues. Germline trimming cut 3 bases from V and 6 bases from J; bases unmatched to any gene: 7. Germline V CDR1 and CDR2: DFQATT, SNEGSKA (reference sequence). Here the CDR3 reads CSASPSGGYGEQYF. In nucleotides, the CDR3 is TGCAGTGCTAGTCCTAGCGGGGGGTACGGCGAGCAGTACTTC.

This clonotype has a handful of counts. CDR3 residues: CSARNVRGANTIYF. CDR3 nucleotides: TGCAGTGCTAGAAATGTCAGGGGGGCAAACACCATATATTTT. This rearrangement joins TRBV20-1 to TRBJ1-3; 7 bases fit TRBD1. Losses at the gene ends were 2 bases for V and 6 bases for J; bases not matched to a gene: 7. Germline CDR1 DFQATT, CDR2 SNEGSKA (reference sequence). CDR3 length equals 14 residues.

A few counts support this clonotype. This chain uses TRBV6-5 with TRBJ2-7; D is possibly TRBD1 (6 bases). The V end lost 0 bases, the J end lost 4 bases, and 10 bases lay between the germline ends. CDR1 is MNHEY and CDR2 is SVGAGI in the germline V gene. This CDR3 contains 14 residues. The CDR3 DNA is TGTGCCAGCAGTTACTCTTTGGGACAATACGAGCAGTACTTC. It encodes CASSYSLGQYEQYF.

This clonotype was seen more than once but under ten times. J is TRBJ2-7 and V is TRBV12-3 or TRBV12-4; 8 bases are a match to TRBD2. The length of the CDR3 is 15 residues. V lost 8 bases to trimming and J lost 6 bases; unmatched junction nucleotides: 15. CDR3 bases: TGTGCCAGCTCAAAGACCGGGACTAGAGCGGCCGAGCAGTACTTC. This sequence encodes CASSKTGTRAAEQYF.

The CDR3, as DNA: TGTGCCAGCAGCCCAACTCTCGGTACGCAGTATTTT. Amino acid sequence: CASSPTLGTQYF. This chain links TRBV7-8 with TRBJ2-3; D uncertain. This CDR3 is built from 12 residues. V was shortened by 5 bases and J by 8 bases, with 11 bases between the two germline ends. Germline V gene sequence: CDR1 SGHVS, CDR2 FQNEAQ.

This clonotype turned up a few times. This chain links TRBV4-3 with TRBJ2-3; 7 bases align to TRBD1. V dropped 4 bases and J dropped 3; count of bases not matched to a gene: 7. The CDR3 loop spans 15 amino acids. Germline CDR1 LGHNA, CDR2 YSLEER. The CDR3 protein is CASSPGTVRTDTQYF. CDR3 bases: TGCGCCAGCAGCCCGGGGACAGTACGGACAGATACGCAGTATTTT.

The chain couples TRBV18 to TRBJ1-1; a weak D match, TRBD1 (6 bases). The CDR3 covers 14 residues. Germline CDR1 and CDR2: KGHSH and LQKENI. V was cut by 5 bases and J by 5 bases, with 15 bases left in between. The CDR3 coding sequence is TGTGCCAGCTCATCCGGGGGGGGGCTTACTGAAGCTTTCTTT. Its protein is CASSSGGGLTEAFF.

Many counts were recorded for this clonotype. The chain has TRBV7-2 and TRBJ2-7, with D unresolved. Trimming left V 3 bases short and J 6 bases short, with 9 bases between. Germline assignment: CDR1 SGHTA and CDR2 FQGNSA. The CDR3 runs to 12 residues. The CDR3 is CASSLRHSEQYF. CDR3 DNA: TGTGCCAGCAGCTTGAGGCACTCCGAGCAGTACTTC.

The V gene is TRBV20-1, the J gene TRBJ2-7; 12 positions match TRBD2. The CDR3 runs to 15 residues. Germline assignment: CDR1 DFQATT and CDR2 SNEGSKA (reference sequence). V dropped 1 base and J dropped 6; count of bases not matched to a gene: 7. CDR3 protein: CSARASSGGASEQYF. The CDR3 region has the DNA TGCAGTGCTAGAGCTTCTAGCGGGGGGGCCTCCGAGCAGTACTTC.

The rearrangement joins TRBV7-2 to TRBJ2-5, with TRBD2 identical over 7 bases. The CDR3 consists of 16 residues. Germline V CDR1 and CDR2: SGHTA, FQGNSA. V lost 1 base to trimming and J lost 2 bases; unmatched junction nucleotides: 7. Here the CDR3 reads CASSLVWSGGQETQYF. Written as DNA, the CDR3 is TGTGCCAGCAGCTTAGTTTGGTCGGGAGGTCAAGAGACCCAGTACTTC.

V is TRBV5-6 and J is TRBJ2-7; TRBD2 aligns across 14 bases. This CDR3 is built from 18 residues. V trimming: 0 bases; J trimming: 4 bases; junction bases outside the gene matches: 9. Germline CDR1 and CDR2: SGHDT and YYEEEE. The CDR3 nucleotides are TGTGCCAGCAGCTTGGCCGGGGGACTAGCGGGAGTTTCTTACGAGCAGTACTTC. Its protein product is CASSLAGGLAGVSYEQYF.

The J gene is TRBJ1-2, the V gene TRBV4-2, with D tentatively TRBD1 (5 bases). Between the trimmed V and J ends, which lost 1 base and 7 bases, there was a span of 19 bases. The length of the CDR3 is 16 residues. Germline values: CDR1 LGHNA, CDR2 YNFKEQ. In nucleotides, the CDR3 is TGTGCCAGCAGCCAAGGCCCCAGGGCAGGGTTCGGTGGCTACACCTTC. It translates to CASSQGPRAGFGGYTF.

There are a few counts of this clonotype. The V and J genes are TRBV18 and TRBJ2-6, with D possibly matching TRBD2 (5 bases). This CDR3 contains 16 residues. Germline assignment: CDR1 KGHSH and CDR2 LQKENI. V was pared by 2 bases and J by 0 bases, with 8 bases between. This CDR3 is CASSPSRGSGANVLTF. CDR3 sequence (DNA): TGTGCCAGCTCACCATCTCGGGGCTCTGGGGCCAACGTCCTGACTTTC. The whole variable domain, remainder taken from reference TRBV18 and TRBJ2-6, is NAGVMQNPRHLVRRRGQEARLRCSPMKGHSHVYWYRQLPEEGLKFMVYLQKENIIDESGMPKERFSAEFPKEGPSILRIQQVVRGDSAAYFCASSPSRGSGANVLTFGAGSRLTVL.

The genes are TRBV7-2 and TRBJ2-5; no clear D. Germline V CDR1 and CDR2: SGHTA, FQGNSA. The CDR3 covers 14 residues. V shed 3 bases and J shed 5 bases, with 13 bases lying between them. The CDR3 sequence: CASSFQDGLETQYF. CDR3 nucleotide sequence: TGTGCCAGCAGCTTCCAGGACGGGTTGGAGACCCAGTACTTC.

This chain joins TRBV11-2 and TRBJ1-1, with D unresolved. The CDR3 has 14 residues. The V and J ends lost 2 bases and 2 bases respectively, with 9 bases between them. Germline CDR1 is SGHAT and CDR2 is FQNNGV. The CDR3 DNA sequence: TGTGCCAGCAGCTTAAGGTATGGAAACACTGAAGCTTTCTTT. Protein sequence: CASSLRYGNTEAFF. Filled out from reference TRBV11-2 and TRBJ1-1, the complete variable domain reads EAGVAQSPRYKIIEKRQSVAFWCNPISGHATLYWYQQILGQGPKLLIQFQNNGVVDDSQLPKDRFSAERLKGVDSTLKIQPAKLEDSAVYLCASSLRYGNTEAFFGQGTRLTVV.

Only a few counts were recorded for this clonotype. The V and J genes are TRBV20-1 and TRBJ1-6; no clear D. Germline CDR1 reads DFQATT; CDR2 reads SNEGSKA (reference sequence). The V gene lost 3 bases and the J gene lost 5 bases, with 8 bases spanning the gap. There are 13 residues in the CDR3. The CDR3 is CSASLSNNSPLHF. Written as DNA, the CDR3 is TGCAGTGCTAGTCTCAGTAATAATTCACCCCTCCACTTT.

V usage is TRBV20-1 and J usage is TRBJ2-7; D could derive from TRBD1 or TRBD2 (5 bases each). The CDR3 length is 13 residues. CDR1 and CDR2 from the germline V gene are DFQATT and SNEGSKA (reference sequence). V was cut by 6 bases and J by 0 bases, with 12 bases left in between. The CDR3 reads CSAVGAFSYEQYF. In DNA, the CDR3 is TGCAGTGCCGTCGGGGCGTTCTCCTACGAGCAGTACTTC.